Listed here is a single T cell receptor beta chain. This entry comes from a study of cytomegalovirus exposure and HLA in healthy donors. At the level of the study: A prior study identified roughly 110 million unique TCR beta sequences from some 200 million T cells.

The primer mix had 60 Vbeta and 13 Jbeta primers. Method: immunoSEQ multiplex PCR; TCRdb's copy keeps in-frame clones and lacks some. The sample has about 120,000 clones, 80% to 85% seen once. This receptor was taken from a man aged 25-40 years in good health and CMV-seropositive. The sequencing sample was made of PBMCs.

CDR3 in amino acids: CATSRGQDRGETQYF. In DNA form, the CDR3 reads TGTGCCACCAGCAGGGGCCAAGACAGGGGTGAGACCCAGTACTTC. This chain links TRBV15 with TRBJ2-5; TRBD1 matches 8 bases. Germline-derived CDR1 and CDR2 are LNHNV and YYDKDF (reference sequence). This CDR3 spans 15 amino acids. The junction had 8 bases not matched to a gene; V was cut back by 3 bases and J by 5 bases. Using reference TRBV15 and TRBJ2-5 for the parts outside the CDR3, the full variable domain is DAMVIQNPRYQVTQFGKPVTLSCSQTLNHNVMYWYQQKSSQAPKLLFHYYDKDFNNEADTPDNFQSRRPNTSFCFLDIRSPGLGDTAMYLCATSRGQDRGETQYFGPGTRLLVL.